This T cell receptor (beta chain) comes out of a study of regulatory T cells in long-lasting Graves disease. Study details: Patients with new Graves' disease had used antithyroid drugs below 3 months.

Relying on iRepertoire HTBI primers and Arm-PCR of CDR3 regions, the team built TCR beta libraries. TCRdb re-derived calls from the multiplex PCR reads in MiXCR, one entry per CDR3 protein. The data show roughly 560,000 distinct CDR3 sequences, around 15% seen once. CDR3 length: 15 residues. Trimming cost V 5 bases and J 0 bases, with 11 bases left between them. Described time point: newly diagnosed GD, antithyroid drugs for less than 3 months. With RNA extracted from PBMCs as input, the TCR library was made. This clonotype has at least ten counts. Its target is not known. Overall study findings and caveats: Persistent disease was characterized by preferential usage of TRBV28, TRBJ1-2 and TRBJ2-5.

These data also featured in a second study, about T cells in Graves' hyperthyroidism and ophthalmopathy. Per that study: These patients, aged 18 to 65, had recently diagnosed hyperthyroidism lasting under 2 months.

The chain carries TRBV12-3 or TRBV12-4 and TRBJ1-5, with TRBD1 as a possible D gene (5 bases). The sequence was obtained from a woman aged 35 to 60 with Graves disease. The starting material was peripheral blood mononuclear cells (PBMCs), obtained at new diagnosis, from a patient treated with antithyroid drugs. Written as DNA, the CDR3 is TGTGCCAGCAGTACTACAGGTTATAGCAATCAGCCCCAGCATTTT. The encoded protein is CASSTTGYSNQPQHF.